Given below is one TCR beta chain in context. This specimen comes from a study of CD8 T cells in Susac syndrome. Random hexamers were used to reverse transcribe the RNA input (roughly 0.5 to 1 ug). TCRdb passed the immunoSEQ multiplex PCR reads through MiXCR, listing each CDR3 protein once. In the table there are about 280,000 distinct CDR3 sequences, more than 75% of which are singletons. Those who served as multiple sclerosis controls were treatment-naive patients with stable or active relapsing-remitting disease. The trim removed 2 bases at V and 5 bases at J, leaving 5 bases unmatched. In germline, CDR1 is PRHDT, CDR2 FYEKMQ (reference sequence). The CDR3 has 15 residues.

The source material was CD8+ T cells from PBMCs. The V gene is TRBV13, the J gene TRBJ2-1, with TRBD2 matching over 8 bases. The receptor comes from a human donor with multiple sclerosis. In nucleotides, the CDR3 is TGTGCCAGCAGCTTAATGAGCGGGAGCGACAATGAGCAGTTCTTC. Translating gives CASSLMSGSDNEQFF.